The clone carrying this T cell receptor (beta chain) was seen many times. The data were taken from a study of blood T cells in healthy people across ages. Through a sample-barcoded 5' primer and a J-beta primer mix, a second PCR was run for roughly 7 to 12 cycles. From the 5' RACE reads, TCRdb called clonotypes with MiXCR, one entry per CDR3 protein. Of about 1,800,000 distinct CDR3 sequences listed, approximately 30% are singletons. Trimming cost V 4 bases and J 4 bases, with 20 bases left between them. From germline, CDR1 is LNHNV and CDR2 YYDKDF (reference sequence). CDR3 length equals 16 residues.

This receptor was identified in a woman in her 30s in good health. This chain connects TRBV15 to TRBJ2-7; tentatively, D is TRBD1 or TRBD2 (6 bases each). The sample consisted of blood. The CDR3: CATSTNGGGSFYEQYF. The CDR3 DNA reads TGTGCCACCAGCACAAACGGAGGGGGATCATTTTACGAGCAGTACTTC.